These 3 T cell receptor beta chains originate from one sample sequenced in a study of blood T cells in healthy people across ages. A sample-barcoded 5' primer and a J-beta primer mix were used in a second PCR of roughly 7 to 11 cycles. TCRdb used MiXCR to reprocess the 5' RACE reads, holding one entry per CDR3 protein. The profile covers more than 1,400,000 distinct CDR3 sequences, with roughly 40% appearing a single time and approximately 7.9% taken by the ten largest. Sample: blood. These receptors originate from a woman under 30 in good health.

The chain links TRBV20-1 to TRBJ2-5, with 12 bases aligning to TRBD1. CDR3 length equals 15 residues. Losses at the gene ends were 3 bases for V and 6 bases for J; bases not matched to a gene: 8. Germline loops: CDR1 DFQATT, CDR2 SNEGSKA (reference sequence). CDR3 sequence: CSARDSGQGAKTQYF. In DNA form, the CDR3 reads TGCAGTGCTAGGGACTCGGGACAGGGGGCGAAGACCCAGTACTTC.

The CDR3 sequence is CAISEGQGGSPLHF. CDR3 DNA sequence: TGTGCCATCAGTGAGGGGCAGGGCGGTTCACCCCTCCACTTT. The genes are TRBV10-3 and TRBJ1-6, with a possible D match to TRBD1 (5 bases). CDR1 and CDR2 (germline): ENHRY, SYGVKD. The CDR3 extends over 14 amino acids. The ends were cut back, 2 bases at V and 9 bases at J, with 11 bases in the middle.

This clonotype was picked up one time. The chain links TRBV12-5 to TRBJ2-7; possibly TRBD2 for D (6 bases). The J call could be wrong; TRBJ2-5 is a better fit for the DNA end. There are 13 residues in the CDR3. Germline CDR1 reads LGHNT; CDR2 reads FRNRAP. The DNA of the CDR3 is TGTGCTAGTGCCCCCGGGGGATGGGAGACCCAGTACTTC. It encodes CASAPGGWETQYF.